The 19 T cell receptor beta chains listed next were all sequenced from one sample in a study of CD8 T cells in ankylosing spondylitis. Study-wide results and limits: Made up of fewer than ten highly homologous variants, a TCR beta motif appeared characteristic of ankylosing spondylitis blood.

The antigens these receptors bind are not known. TCRdb called the 5' RACE reads again in MiXCR, with one record for every CDR3 protein. The sample shows 700,000 to 1,000,000 distinct CDR3 sequences, approximately 10% of them seen only once. Sequencing was performed on blood, either unsorted or a sorted T cell fraction (not recorded which). These receptors came from a male donor with ankylosing spondylitis.

There are many counts of this clonotype. The rearrangement joins TRBV4-3 to TRBJ1-1; TRBD1 aligns across 11 bases. Germline CDR1 and CDR2: LGHNA and YSLEER. The CDR3 spans 15 residues. Trimming cost V 0 bases and J 7 bases; bases outside gene matches: 4. In DNA form, the CDR3 reads TGCGCCAGCAGCCAAGAATGGACAGGGGGCCTTGAAGCTTTCTTT. Its protein product is CASSQEWTGGLEAFF.

The table lists this clonotype with many counts. J is TRBJ2-1 and V is TRBV20-1; 8 bases fit TRBD1. The CDR3 has 16 amino acids. Germline V gives CDR1 DFQATT, CDR2 SNEGSKA (reference sequence). The J segment lost 6 bases and the V segment lost 5 bases, leaving 15 bases of the junction unmatched. The CDR3 DNA reads as TGCAGTGCTTCCCCTCCCCAGGGGGCTGTGGTCAATGAGCAGTTCTTC. Translating gives CSASPPQGAVVNEQFF.

This clonotype turned up a few times. V gene TRBV29-1 combines with J gene TRBJ2-1; tentatively, D is TRBD2 (5 bases). V was pared by 0 bases and J by 12 bases, with 9 bases between. The CDR3 is 11 residues long. Germline loops: CDR1 SQVTM, CDR2 ANQGSEA. The CDR3 DNA reads as TGCAGCGTTGAAGATCCTGGGAGGCAGTTCTTC. It is translated as CSVEDPGRQFF.

This clonotype was observed a few times. The CDR3 sequence is CSARKQIHEQYF. DNA of the CDR3: TGCAGTGCTAGAAAACAGATCCACGAGCAGTACTTC. V usage is TRBV20-1 and J usage is TRBJ2-7; D is undetermined. Germline CDR1 is DFQATT and CDR2 is SNEGSKA (reference sequence). This CDR3 contains 12 residues. The V and J ends lost 2 bases and 5 bases respectively, with 10 bases between them.

This chain uses TRBV20-1 with TRBJ2-7; TRBD2 is a possible D gene (6 bases). Looked up from germline, CDR1 is DFQATT and CDR2 is SNEGSKA (reference sequence). Trimming shortened V by 3 bases and J by 0 bases, and 12 bases separated the two germline ends. The CDR3 consists of 14 residues. The CDR3 DNA is TGCAGTGCTAGGGGGACTCCACTCTCCTACGAGCAGTACTTC. Amino acid sequence: CSARGTPLSYEQYF.

This chain links TRBV7-2 with TRBJ2-7; TRBD2 might be the D (5 bases). With 2 bases removed from V and 0 bases from J, the gap between germline ends came to 11 bases. The CDR3 has 15 residues. Germline values: CDR1 SGHTA, CDR2 FQGNSA. The CDR3 sequence: CASSLSRRSSYEQYF. The CDR3 DNA sequence: TGTGCCAGCAGCTTATCGCGGAGGAGCTCCTACGAGCAGTACTTC.

The sample holds a few counts of this clonotype. The rearrangement joins TRBV29-1 to TRBJ2-1; 11 bases align to TRBD2. The V segment lost 6 bases and the J segment 4 bases; nucleotides outside the gene matches: 14. The CDR3 contains 17 residues. Germline CDR1 is SQVTM and CDR2 is ANQGSEA. CDR3 amino acids: CSVLSPGLAAVYNEQFF. DNA for the CDR3: TGCAGCGTCCTCTCCCCGGGACTAGCGGCCGTTTACAATGAGCAGTTCTTC.

The chain has TRBV20-1 and TRBJ2-5, with 7 bases that match TRBD1. Germline CDR1 is DFQATT and CDR2 is SNEGSKA (reference sequence). CDR3 length equals 12 residues. Trimming at V came to 6 bases and at J to 5 bases, leaving 6 bases not matched to a gene. The CDR3 region is CSASDRSETQYF. The CDR3 DNA is TGCAGTGCCTCGGACAGGTCGGAGACCCAGTACTTC.

The chain carries TRBV4-3 and TRBJ1-1; the D is unclear. Deletions cut 0 bases from V and 1 base from J, with 9 bases between. This CDR3 has 15 residues. Germline CDR1 is LGHNA and CDR2 is YSLEER. CDR3 nucleotides: TGCGCCAGCAGCCAAGATTTGCGGGCGAACACTGAAGCTTTCTTT. The encoded protein is CASSQDLRANTEAFF.

On this clonotype itself: This may stem from a read error, because a much larger clone lies one nucleotide away. This chain connects TRBV20-1 to TRBJ1-1, with D possibly TRBD1 on 5 matching bases. The CDR3 has 13 residues. Germline V gives CDR1 DFQATT, CDR2 SNEGSKA (reference sequence). CDR3 DNA: TGCAGTGCTAGTACGGGGCGGAACACTAAAGCTTTCTTT. It is translated as CSASTGRNTKAFF.

There are many counts of this clonotype. This sequence joins TRBV5-1 and TRBJ2-7; D uncertain. CDR3 length equals 11 residues. The V end lost 4 bases, the J end lost 8 bases, and 10 bases lay between the germline ends. The germline gives CDR1 SGHRS, CDR2 YFSETQ. In nucleotides, the CDR3 is TGCGCCAGCAGCCAAGCGACAAAGCAGTACTTC. Translation: CASSQATKQYF.

This clonotype has a count of ten or more. V usage is TRBV29-1 and J usage is TRBJ2-7, with 11 bases aligning to TRBD2. Germline V gene lookup returns CDR1 SQVTM and CDR2 ANQGSEA. The V gene end was trimmed by 4 bases and the J gene end by 4 bases; junction bases not matched to a gene: 3. The CDR3 has 13 residues. The CDR3 region is CSVATSGMYEQYF. The CDR3 DNA is TGCAGCGTTGCGACTAGCGGGATGTACGAGCAGTACTTC.

This clonotype was found a few times. The rearrangement joins TRBV5-6 to TRBJ2-5, with a tentative D call TRBD1 (7 bases). V was cut by 5 bases and J by 2 bases, with 19 bases left in between. The CDR3 is 16 amino acids. Germline CDR1 and CDR2: SGHDT and YYEEEE. CDR3 in DNA: TGTGCCAGCAGTCCTGGGCCGGCAGGGGGGCAAGAGACCCAGTACTTC. Translating gives CASSPGPAGGQETQYF.

This rearrangement joins TRBV20-1 to TRBJ2-7; TRBD2 aligns across 9 bases. Germline V gives CDR1 DFQATT, CDR2 SNEGSKA (reference sequence). The length of the CDR3 is 14 residues. The CDR3 coding sequence is TGCACTGCCTCTCAGGGTAGCGGGAGCTACGAGCAGTACTTC. Its translation is CTASQGSGSYEQYF.

A few counts support this clonotype. The chain links TRBV29-1 to TRBJ2-5, with a tentative D call TRBD1 (6 bases). CDR1 is SQVTM, CDR2 ANQGSEA, per germline. This CDR3 spans 12 amino acids. The germline V and J ends were trimmed by 3 bases and 4 bases, with 9 bases remaining between them. The CDR3 is CSVDRDTETQYF. The CDR3 nucleotides read TGCAGCGTTGATAGGGACACAGAGACCCAGTACTTC.

This chain links TRBV4-2 with TRBJ2-6; D might be TRBD1 or TRBD2, each matching 5 bases. The CDR3 is made up of 15 amino acids. With 1 base removed from V and 2 bases from J, the gap between germline ends came to 6 bases. Per the germline V gene, CDR1 is LGHNA and CDR2 is YNFKEQ. The CDR3, as DNA: TGTGCCAGCAGCCAAGGGGGGACTGGGGCCAACGTCCTGACTTTC. This sequence encodes CASSQGGTGANVLTF.

The gene calls are TRBV6-1 and TRBJ1-1, with D uncertain. CDR3 size: 14 residues. V lost 1 base and J 4 bases, leaving 10 bases between the germline ends. Germline CDR1 is MNHNS and CDR2 is SASEGT. In DNA, the CDR3 is TGTGCCAGCAGTGAAGTACGGGTGTCCACTGAAGCTTTCTTT. It specifies CASSEVRVSTEAFF.

This chain connects TRBV20-1 to TRBJ2-5; the D gene is possibly TRBD2 (6 bases). The germline V gene encodes CDR1 DFQATT and CDR2 SNEGSKA (reference sequence). The CDR3 runs to 15 residues. Trimming left V 0 bases short and J 0 bases short, with 11 bases between. CDR3 in amino acids: CSARDRAGYQETQYF. CDR3 nucleotide sequence: TGCAGTGCTAGAGATAGAGCGGGTTACCAAGAGACCCAGTACTTC.

CDR3 nucleotide sequence: TGTGCCAGCAGTTTATCGACACACGCTACAGGGACCGAGCAGTACTTC. Protein product: CASSLSTHATGTEQYF. The V and J genes are TRBV27 and TRBJ2-7; TRBD1 might be the D (6 bases). Germline CDR1 MNHEY, CDR2 SMNVEV (reference sequence). This CDR3 contains 16 residues. Trimming removed 0 bases from V and 6 bases from J, with 18 bases in between.